Detailed here is one T cell receptor (beta chain). This sample was taken from a study of blood T cell repertoires in COVID-19. Losses at the gene ends were 0 bases for V and 6 bases for J; bases not matched to a gene: 6. The germline V gene encodes CDR1 SGHRS and CDR2 YFSETQ. The CDR3 has 14 amino acids. In the authors' methods: Reference gene primer amplification gave nucleated cell count estimates. The protocol was immunoSEQ multiplex PCR, while the TCRdb copy is restricted to in-frame clones and leaves out a portion. V and J calls and clone size are as listed in that table; D and trimming were resolved from the DNA. The table lists under 150,000 clones, approximately 80% of them singletons.

Sample: peripheral blood. The V and J genes are TRBV5-1 and TRBJ2-7; 7 bases are a match to TRBD2. This clonotype originated in a human donor in a cohort sampled during active COVID-19. CDR3 in DNA: TGCGCCAGCAGCTTGGCCGTTCGGGGGGTCGAGCAGTACTTC. It codes for CASSLAVRGVEQYF. The variable domain in full, completed from reference TRBV5-1 and TRBJ2-7, reads KAGVTQTPRYLIKTRGQQVTLSCSPISGHRSVSWYQQTPGQGLQFLFEYFSETQRNKGNFPGRFSGRQFSNSRSEMNVSTLELGDSALYLCASSLAVRGVEQYFGPGTRLTVT.